The 13 T cell receptor beta chains listed next were all sequenced from one sample in a study of shared clonotypes between healthy human individuals. The assay was immunoSEQ multiplex PCR, and TCRdb's table has in-frame clones only and misses some. The sample yields about 2.4 million clones, around nine tenths seen once. Sequenced sample: naive CD4+ T cells sorted from blood. Regarding subset: CD45RA+ positively selected. The receptors shown here come from a man younger than 30 in good health.

V is TRBV28 and J is TRBJ2-4, with D perhaps TRBD2 (6 bases). The CDR3 consists of 15 residues. Per the germline V gene, CDR1 is MDHEN and CDR2 is SYDVKM. Deletions cut 5 bases from V and 5 bases from J, with 16 bases between. CDR3 DNA sequence: TGTGCCAGCAGTACCCCCAGGAGGGATGAAAACATTCAGTACTTC. This codes for CASSTPRRDENIQYF.

V is TRBV9 and J is TRBJ1-2; 9 nucleotides align to TRBD1. CDR3 length equals 16 residues. Trimming took 3 bases from V and 4 from J; bases not matched to a gene: 10. CDR1 is SGDLS, CDR2 YYNGEE, per germline. CDR3 loop: CASSATGTGNPYGYTF. The CDR3 DNA reads as TGTGCCAGCAGCGCAACCGGGACAGGGAATCCCTATGGCTACACCTTC. Using reference TRBV9 and TRBJ1-2 for the parts outside the CDR3, the full variable domain is DSGVTQTPKHLITATGQRVTLRCSPRSGDLSVYWYQQSLDQGLQFLIQYYNGEERAKGNILERFSAQQFPDLHSELNLSSLELGDSALYFCASSATGTGNPYGYTFGSGTRLTVV.

The J gene is TRBJ2-7, the V gene TRBV30; TRBD2 matches at 9 bases. The CDR3 extends over 14 amino acids. Per germline, CDR1 GTSNPN and CDR2 SVGIG (reference sequence). V gave up 7 bases and J gave up 5 bases; unmatched junction bases: 12. The CDR3 DNA reads as TGTGCCTCCACTAGAAGCGGGAGGATCGACGAGCAGTACTTC. It translates to CASTRSGRIDEQYF.

J is TRBJ2-7 and V is TRBV7-2; D is possibly TRBD1 (7 bases). V shed 3 bases and J shed 4 bases, with 25 bases lying between them. This CDR3 is built from 18 residues. Germline CDR1 is SGHTA and CDR2 is FQGNSA. This chain's CDR3 is CASSFSLRETGNRYEQYF. Here the CDR3 DNA reads TGTGCCAGCAGCTTTAGCCTTCGGGAGACAGGGAATAGGTACGAGCAGTACTTC.

Worth noting for this clone: Other nucleotide sequences from this sample produce the same CDR3. The V and J genes are TRBV6-1 and TRBJ2-7, with TRBD2 identical over 11 bases. This CDR3 is built from 13 residues. V lost 5 bases, J lost 7 bases, and 4 bases stayed unmatched. Germline V CDR1 and CDR2: MNHNS, SASEGT. This CDR3 reads CASSTSGGGEQYF. In DNA form, the CDR3 reads TGTGCCAGCAGTACTAGCGGGGGTGGGGAGCAGTACTTC.

This clone was detected once. CDR3 in DNA: TGTGCCAGCAGTCTACAGGGCGCCGGGCAGTACTTC. The encoded protein is CASSLQGAGQYF. The gene calls are TRBV2 and TRBJ2-7, with a weak D call TRBD1 (6 bases). The V end was cut by 5 bases, the J end by 9 bases, with 14 bases between. Per the germline V gene, CDR1 is SNHLY and CDR2 is FYNNEI. The CDR3 spans 12 residues.

The genes are TRBV5-4 and TRBJ2-3, with D possibly called TRBD1 or TRBD2 (5 bases each). The CDR3 totals 15 residues. Germline CDR1 is SGHNT and CDR2 is YYREEE (reference sequence). Trimming took off 4 bases at V and 1 base at J, with 13 bases between the two ends. The CDR3, as DNA: TGTGCCAGCAGCCGAGAGGGGAGAGGCACAGATACGCAGTATTTT. This encodes CASSREGRGTDTQYF.

The chain is built from TRBV19 and TRBJ2-5; D is undetermined. V was trimmed by 1 base and J by 4 bases, leaving 7 bases between them. The CDR3 is made up of 13 amino acids. Germline lookup yields CDR1 LNHDA and CDR2 SQIVND (reference sequence). Here the CDR3 DNA reads TGTGCCAGTAGTATAGGGAGTGGAGAGACCCAGTACTTC. Translated, it gives CASSIGSGETQYF.

The J gene is TRBJ2-1, the V gene TRBV2; 9 bases match TRBD2. The germline CDR1 and CDR2 sequences are SNHLY and FYNNEI. The ends lost 3 bases at V and 12 bases at J; junction bases unmatched: 6. This CDR3 has 13 residues. In DNA form, the CDR3 reads TGTGCCAGCAGTGACGGCGGGAGGGTAGGGCAGTTCTTC. It yields the protein CASSDGGRVGQFF.

This sequence joins TRBV19 and TRBJ2-7; TRBD1 or TRBD2 may be the D gene (5 bases each). The CDR3 covers 15 residues. Per germline, CDR1 LNHDA and CDR2 SQIVND (reference sequence). Trimming shortened V by 4 bases and J by 7 bases, and 20 bases separated the two germline ends. CDR3 bases: TGTGCCAGTAGTAGGGACCGGGCCACGTTGGGGGAGCAGTACTTC. Encoded protein: CASSRDRATLGEQYF. The whole variable domain, remainder taken from reference TRBV19 and TRBJ2-7, is DGGITQSPKYLFRKEGQNVTLSCEQNLNHDAMYWYRQDPGQGLRLIYYSQIVNDFQKGDIAEGYSVSREKKESFPLTVTSAQKNPTAFYLCASSRDRATLGEQYFGPGTRLTVT.

This sequence joins TRBV6-6 and TRBJ2-7; a weak D match, TRBD2 (5 bases). The ends were cut back, 5 bases at V and 3 bases at J, with 8 bases in the middle. The germline V gene encodes CDR1 MNHNY and CDR2 SVGAGI (reference sequence). This CDR3 has 12 residues. In DNA form, the CDR3 reads TGTGCCAGCAGTCTAGCTCTCTACGAGCAGTACTTC. It yields the protein CASSLALYEQYF.

The CDR3 DNA reads as TGTGCCAGTAGTGCCGGGACAGGTTCGAACTATGGCTACACCTTC. Its protein is CASSAGTGSNYGYTF. The rearrangement joins TRBV19 to TRBJ1-2; 8 bases are shared with TRBD1. CDR3 length: 15 residues. Trimming cost V 5 bases and J 2 bases; bases outside gene matches: 7. The germline V gene has CDR1 LNHDA and CDR2 SQIVND (reference sequence).

The chain combines TRBV5-1 with TRBJ2-3, with TRBD2 matching 12 bases. The CDR3 spans 20 residues. After removal of 6 bases from V and 6 bases from J, the junction contained 23 bases not matched to a gene. CDR1 and CDR2 from the germline V gene are SGHRS and YFSETQ. The CDR3 loop is CASNPSRTSGKATWTDTQYF. The CDR3 coding sequence is TGCGCCAGCAATCCTTCCCGGACTAGCGGGAAAGCAACCTGGACTGATACGCAGTATTTT.